This entry is about one T cell receptor (beta chain). Measured with immunoSEQ multiplex PCR; TCRdb has only the in-frame clones, and not every one. The sample has about 130,000 clones; over 75% are singletons. This sample was included in a study of control samples from healthy donors and cancer patients. Germline lookup yields CDR1 SNHLY and CDR2 FYNNEI. CDR3 length: 12 residues. V shed 7 bases and J shed 6 bases, with 12 bases lying between them. The TCR originated in a man aged 18 to 35 in good health. This sequence joins TRBV2 and TRBJ1-2, with no clear D. The sequenced sample consisted of blood. CDR3 bases: TGTGCCAGCACTTACGATAGGGATGGCTACACCTTC. Amino acid sequence: CASTYDRDGYTF.